This T cell receptor beta chain came from a study of neurological immune-mediated disorders. In TCRdb, the 5' RACE reads were re-called with MiXCR into one record per CDR3 protein. Of around 60,000 distinct CDR3 sequences in the sample, approximately 3.6% were seen once. Trimming shortened V by 2 bases and J by 5 bases, and 11 bases separated the two germline ends. Per germline, CDR1 SGHRS and CDR2 YFSETQ. This CDR3 is 13 amino acids long. This clonotype was seen many times. Source material: PBMCs. The chain joins TRBV5-1 to TRBJ2-7; D call uncertain. This TCR was recovered from a woman in her fifties or sixties with multiple sclerosis. CDR3 in amino acids: CASSFDGSHEQYF. The CDR3 nucleotides read TGCGCCAGCAGCTTCGATGGGTCCCACGAGCAGTACTTC.